These 22 T cell receptor beta chains originate from one sample sequenced in a study of T-cell memory formation after mild COVID-19. A single record per CDR3 protein comes from TCRdb applying MiXCR to the 5' RACE reads. The data hold 500,000 to 650,000 distinct CDR3 sequences, with about 22% observed a single time. Sequenced input: PBMCs or a T cell subset sorted from them (not recorded which). These receptors originate from an adult woman who had mild COVID-19 (a few samples of this study predate the infection). Cell type and time point are not known.

This chain joins TRBV9 and TRBJ2-1; possibly TRBD1 or TRBD2 for D (5 bases each). Germline CDR1 and CDR2: SGDLS and YYNGEE. The CDR3 consists of 14 residues. The germline V and J ends were trimmed by 4 bases and 3 bases, with 11 bases remaining between them. Here the CDR3 reads CASSRLGDYNEQFF. CDR3 sequence (DNA): TGTGCCAGCAGCCGACTGGGGGACTACAATGAGCAGTTCTTC.

The chain carries TRBV12-3 or TRBV12-4 and TRBJ1-2; maybe TRBD1 (6 bases). This CDR3 is built from 15 residues. The V gene lost 5 bases and the J gene lost 4 bases, with 17 bases spanning the gap. CDR3 in amino acids: CASSNYPGEPYGYTF. CDR3 nucleotides: TGTGCCAGCAGTAACTATCCAGGGGAGCCCTATGGCTACACCTTC.

This clonotype has at least ten counts. This chain connects TRBV2 to TRBJ2-7; TRBD1 matches 10 bases. J gave up 6 bases and V 0 bases, and 8 bases lay outside the gene matches. The CDR3 extends over 16 amino acids. Germline V CDR1 and CDR2: SNHLY, FYNNEI. In DNA, the CDR3 is TGTGCCAGCAGTGAAGCCTTGGACAGGGGGGCTGTCGAGCAGTACTTC. Translating it yields CASSEALDRGAVEQYF.

The chain joins TRBV6-2 or TRBV6-3 to TRBJ2-2; TRBD2 aligns across 15 bases. The CDR3 length is 17 residues. The germline CDR1 and CDR2 sequences are MNHEY and SVGEGT. J was trimmed by 4 bases and V by 4 bases; bases with no gene match: 4. The chain's CDR3 is CASSWTSGRALTGELFF. The CDR3 bases are TGTGCCAGCAGTTGGACTAGCGGGAGGGCCCTCACCGGGGAGCTGTTTTTT.

This clonotype was recorded a few times. The rearrangement joins TRBV18 to TRBJ2-7, with D perhaps being TRBD1 or TRBD2 (5 bases each). V gave up 4 bases and J gave up 1 base, with 14 bases separating them. This CDR3 has 15 amino acids. Germline V gene lookup returns CDR1 KGHSH and CDR2 LQKENI. The CDR3 DNA is TGTGCCAGCTCACATTCAGGGAGCCCTTCCTACGAGCAGTACTTC. This translates into CASSHSGSPSYEQYF.

The DNA of the CDR3 is TGTGCCAGCAGTCCCTATAGTCGGGCCCGCACCATATATTTT. It translates to CASSPYSRARTIYF. This chain uses TRBV12-3 or TRBV12-4 with TRBJ1-3; D uncertain. V shed 5 bases and J shed 9 bases, with 17 bases lying between them. This CDR3 comprises 14 residues.

The chain carries TRBV7-9 and TRBJ1-2, with D unresolved. The V gene lost 3 bases and the J gene lost 5 bases, with 19 bases spanning the gap. This CDR3 contains 16 residues. CDR1 and CDR2 (germline): SEHNR, FQNEAQ (reference sequence). The CDR3 DNA follows: TGTGCCAGCAGCTTCCTACTCTCGGGAAGGGAGTATGGCTACACCTTC. Its translation is CASSFLLSGREYGYTF.

The chain is built from TRBV5-1 and TRBJ2-2; 9 bases map to TRBD1. This CDR3 is 16 amino acids long. Trimming removed 4 bases from V and 4 bases from J; junction bases left unmatched: 8. In germline, CDR1 is SGHRS, CDR2 YFSETQ. The CDR3 DNA reads as TGCGCCAGCAGCACGGGGACAGGGAGTGGCACCGGGGAGCTGTTTTTT. Translating it yields CASSTGTGSGTGELFF. Combining the CDR3 with reference TRBV5-1 and TRBJ2-2 gives the whole variable domain KAGVTQTPRYLIKTRGQQVTLSCSPISGHRSVSWYQQTPGQGLQFLFEYFSETQRNKGNFPGRFSGRQFSNSRSEMNVSTLELGDSALYLCASSTGTGSGTGELFFGEGSRLTVL.

This clonotype was found a few times. The V gene is TRBV12-3 or TRBV12-4, the J gene TRBJ1-6, with 7 bases aligning to TRBD1. The CDR3 sequence is 12 residues long. Trimming cost V 6 bases and J 14 bases; bases outside gene matches: 7. DNA for the CDR3: TGTGCCAGCAGCTCAGGGGGATCGGCCCTCCACTTT. It is translated as CASSSGGSALHF.

The chain uses TRBV27 and TRBJ2-7; maybe TRBD1 (5 bases). CDR1 MNHEY and CDR2 SMNVEV come from the germline V gene (reference sequence). There are 12 residues in the CDR3. The V gene lost 5 bases and the J gene lost 5 bases, with 10 bases spanning the gap. The CDR3 DNA is TGTGCCAGCAGTACCACAGGCAACGAGCAGTACTTC. Translating it yields CASSTTGNEQYF.

This clonotype was recorded many times. This sequence joins TRBV5-1 and TRBJ2-5; 7 bases agree with TRBD1. Losses at the gene ends were 1 base for V and 2 bases for J; bases not matched to a gene: 2. The V gene's germline CDR1 is SGHRS and CDR2 YFSETQ. The length of the CDR3 is 14 residues. The chain's CDR3 is CASSLRQGQETQYF. For the CDR3, the DNA is TGCGCCAGCAGCTTGCGACAGGGACAAGAGACCCAGTACTTC.

Only a few counts were recorded for this clonotype. The CDR3 region is CASSYAGTGGFVQYF. The CDR3 coding sequence is TGCGCCAGCAGCTACGCCGGGACAGGGGGATTTGTGCAGTACTTC. The chain links TRBV5-1 to TRBJ2-7; 11 bases fit TRBD1. With 3 bases clipped from V and 9 bases from J, the junction kept 11 bases outside the gene matches. CDR1 and CDR2 from the germline V gene are SGHRS and YFSETQ. This CDR3 is 15 amino acids long.

This clonotype has more than one count but fewer than ten. V is TRBV7-8 and J is TRBJ2-1; perhaps TRBD1 as D (6 bases). Trimming took off 5 bases at V and 8 bases at J, with 10 bases between the two ends. Germline V gives CDR1 SGHVS, CDR2 FQNEAQ. This CDR3 has 12 residues. CDR3 in amino acids: CASSPHRDEQFF. The CDR3, as DNA: TGTGCCAGCAGCCCCCACAGGGATGAGCAGTTCTTC.

Of note for this clonotype: At one end the junction does not follow the germline gene, possibly because of a read error. The chain carries TRBV23-1 and TRBJ2-1; possible D gene TRBD1, 5 bases. TRBV23-1 has ORF status, its function being uncertain. CDR3 length equals 15 residues. CDR3: CASSQSVQVPNEQLF. CDR3 nucleotide sequence: TGCGCCAGCAGTCAATCGGTACAGGTCCCCAATGAGCAGTTATTC.

The genes are TRBV9 and TRBJ2-4; a weak D match, TRBD1 (6 bases). V was shortened by 3 bases and J by 8 bases, with 18 bases between the two germline ends. Germline CDR1 reads SGDLS; CDR2 reads YYNGEE. This CDR3 is built from 15 residues. The CDR3 loop is CASSATGSMGDIQYF. The CDR3 region has the DNA TGTGCCAGCAGCGCAACAGGGTCGATGGGTGACATTCAGTACTTC.

V is TRBV5-4 and J is TRBJ2-3; TRBD2 aligns across 13 bases. Germline values: CDR1 SGHNT, CDR2 YYREEE (reference sequence). The CDR3 is made up of 17 amino acids. V dropped 4 bases and J dropped 4; count of bases not matched to a gene: 9. In nucleotides, the CDR3 is TGTGCCAGCAGCACCAGAGGACTAGCGGGGGCCCCAGATACGCAGTATTTT. It encodes CASSTRGLAGAPDTQYF.

In its sample, this clonotype was seen many times. The junction departs from germline at one end; a sequencing error may be responsible. The J gene is TRBJ2-1, the V gene TRBV12-3 or TRBV12-4, with D possibly matching TRBD1 (5 bases). This CDR3 is built from 14 residues. The CDR3 sequence: CASSLAGTYNEQFF. CDR3 DNA sequence: TGCGCCAGCAGCTTGGCAGGGACCTACAATGAGCAGTTCTTC.

This clonotype was recorded a few times. The gene calls are TRBV15 and TRBJ2-7, with 13 bases fitting TRBD2. The CDR3 runs 17 residues. The germline CDR1 and CDR2 sequences are LNHNV and YYDKDF (reference sequence). V lost 0 bases and J lost 4; bases outside the gene matches: 6. In nucleotides, the CDR3 is TGTGCCACCAGCAGAGATATGGGACTAGCGGGACTATACGAGCAGTACTTC. Residues: CATSRDMGLAGLYEQYF.

A few counts support this clonotype. This chain joins TRBV5-1 and TRBJ2-3, with D possibly matching TRBD1 (6 bases). The V and J ends lost 2 bases and 3 bases respectively, with 7 bases between them. Per the germline V gene, CDR1 is SGHRS and CDR2 is YFSETQ. CDR3 length: 13 amino acids. This chain's CDR3 is CASSFGQTDTQYF. In DNA, the CDR3 is TGCGCCAGCAGCTTCGGACAGACAGATACGCAGTATTTT.

This clonotype was found a few times. The chain has TRBV29-1 and TRBJ2-2, with D possibly TRBD1 on 5 matching bases. The ends were cut back, 7 bases at V and 0 bases at J, with 15 bases in the middle. Germline values: CDR1 SQVTM, CDR2 ANQGSEA. The CDR3 consists of 15 residues. The CDR3 DNA reads as TGCAGCGCATCCCCCGCGACAGCGAACACCGGGGAGCTGTTTTTT. It encodes CSASPATANTGELFF.

This clonotype was seen only a few times. V is TRBV5-4 and J is TRBJ2-5; weak D call: TRBD1 (5 bases). The CDR3 is made up of 17 amino acids. The V gene lost 0 bases and the J gene lost 1 base, with 16 bases spanning the gap. CDR1 and CDR2 from the germline V gene are SGHNT and YYREEE (reference sequence). The CDR3 coding sequence is TGTGCCAGCAGCTTGGGGGGTCCAGGGCTAATCCAAGAGACCCAGTACTTC. Residues: CASSLGGPGLIQETQYF.

The chain carries TRBV7-3 and TRBJ2-7; 8 positions agree with TRBD1. The CDR3 extends over 15 amino acids. Losses at the gene ends were 4 bases for V and 3 bases for J; bases not matched to a gene: 8. CDR1 SGHTA and CDR2 FQGTGA come from the germline V gene. CDR3 bases: TGTGCCAGCAGCTCGGGGATAGGACAGGGCTACGAGCAGTACTTC. Translating gives CASSSGIGQGYEQYF.